This TCR beta chain stems from a study of molecular identifiers for immune sequencing clone quantification. Study-wide results and limits: Clones of above 20 RNA copies carried over 98% of effector molecules; in naive cells they carried under 1%. Jurkat TCR RNA spiked in from one cell (amid 960,000 or so naive cells) was reportedly detectable.

This clonotype was seen many times. Its antigen is still unknown. Naive CD8 T cells were sorted as CD8+CD4-CCR7+CD45RA+. Trimming stripped 7 bases from V and 0 bases from J, with 17 bases between. CDR1 and CDR2 from the germline V gene are MNHNY and SVGAGI (reference sequence). CDR3 length: 16 amino acids. Previously described methods and listed TCR primers were used for bulk TCR libraries. Each CDR3 protein gets one entry after TCRdb re-called the PCR reads with MiXCR. The sample has about 640,000 distinct CDR3 sequences; just under 20% are singletons. The receptor was isolated from a human donor in good health. Some libraries in this study had Jurkat cell RNA spiked in. The sample consisted of naive CD8+ T cells from blood, with Jurkat cell RNA spiked in. Described subset: FACS-sorted CD8+CD4-CCR7+CD45RA+ naive T cells. The rearrangement joins TRBV6-6 to TRBJ2-3; maybe TRBD2 (5 bases). The CDR3 sequence is CASNLLGAPSTDTQYF. CDR3 DNA sequence: TGTGCCAGCAATCTACTAGGAGCTCCTAGCACAGATACGCAGTATTTT.